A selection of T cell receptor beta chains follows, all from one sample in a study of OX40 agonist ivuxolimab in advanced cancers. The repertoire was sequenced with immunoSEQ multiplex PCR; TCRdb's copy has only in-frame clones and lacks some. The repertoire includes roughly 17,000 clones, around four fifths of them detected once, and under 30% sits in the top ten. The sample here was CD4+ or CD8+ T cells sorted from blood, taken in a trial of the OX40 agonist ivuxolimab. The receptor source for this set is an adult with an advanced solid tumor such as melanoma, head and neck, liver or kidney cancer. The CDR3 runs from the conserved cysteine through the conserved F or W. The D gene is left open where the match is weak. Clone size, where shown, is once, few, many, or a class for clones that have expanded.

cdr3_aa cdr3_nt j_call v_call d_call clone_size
CASSLFMGLETQYF TGTGCCAGCAGCTTGTTTATGGGGCTAGAGACCCAGTACTTC TRBJ2-5 TRBV5-6 - -
CASSLDVAGLGLYEQYF TGTGCCAGCAGCTTGGACGTAGCGGGACTAGGGCTCTACGAGCAGTACTTC TRBJ2-7 TRBV7-8 TRBD2 -
CASSLALAGRVDTQYF TGTGCCAGCAGTCTAGCCTTAGCGGGAAGGGTGGATACGCAGTATTTT TRBJ2-3 TRBV27 TRBD2 -
CASSEVLQGWETQYF TGTGCCAGCAGTGAAGTTTTGCAGGGGTGGGAGACCCAGTACTTC TRBJ2-5 TRBV2 - -
CASSIHRGPLNEQFF TGTGCCAGCAGTATTCACAGGGGGCCTCTCAATGAGCAGTTCTTC TRBJ2-1 TRBV2 TRBD1 -
CASSLGRHNQPQHF TGTGCCAGCAGCTTGGGCAGGCACAATCAGCCCCAGCATTTT TRBJ1-5 TRBV5-5 - -
CASHWGGTGELFF TGTGCCAGCCACTGGGGGGGAACCGGGGAGCTGTTTTTT TRBJ2-2 TRBV2 TRBD2 medium-sized
CASAPIAGAYNEQFF TGTGCTAGTGCTCCCATAGCGGGGGCCTACAATGAGCAGTTCTTC TRBJ2-1 TRBV12-5 TRBD2 -
CASSYRTGRQPQHF TGTGCCAGCAGCTATCGGACAGGGCGACAGCCCCAGCATTTT TRBJ1-5 TRBV16 TRBD1 medium-sized
CASSQGAGLLYNEQFF TGCGCCAGCAGCCAAGGGGCGGGGCTGCTCTACAATGAGCAGTTCTTC TRBJ2-1 TRBV4-3 - -